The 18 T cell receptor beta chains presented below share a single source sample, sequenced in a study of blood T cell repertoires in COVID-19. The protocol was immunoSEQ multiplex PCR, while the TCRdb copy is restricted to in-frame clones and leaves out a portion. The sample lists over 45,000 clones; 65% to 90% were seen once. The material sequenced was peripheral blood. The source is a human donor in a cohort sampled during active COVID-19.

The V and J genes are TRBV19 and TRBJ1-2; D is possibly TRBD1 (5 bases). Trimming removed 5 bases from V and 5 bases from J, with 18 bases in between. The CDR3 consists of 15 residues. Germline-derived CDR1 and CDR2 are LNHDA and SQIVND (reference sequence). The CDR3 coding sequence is TGTGCCAGTAGTGCCTTTCGGGACTTAAGTTATGGCTACACCTTC. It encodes CASSAFRDLSYGYTF.

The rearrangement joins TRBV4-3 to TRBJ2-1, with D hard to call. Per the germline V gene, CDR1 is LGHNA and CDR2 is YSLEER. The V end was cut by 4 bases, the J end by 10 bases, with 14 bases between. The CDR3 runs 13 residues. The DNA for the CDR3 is TGCGCCAGCAGCCTTTCTCAAGCCCTAGAGCAGTTCTTC. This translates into CASSLSQALEQFF.

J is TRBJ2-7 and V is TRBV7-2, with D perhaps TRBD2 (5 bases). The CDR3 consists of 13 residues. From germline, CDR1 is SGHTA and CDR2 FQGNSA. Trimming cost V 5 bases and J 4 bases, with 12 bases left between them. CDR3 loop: CASSPNRGYEQYF. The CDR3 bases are TGTGCCAGCAGCCCCAACCGGGGATACGAGCAGTACTTC.

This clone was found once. CDR3 residues: CASSPWRGADNEQFF. The DNA for the CDR3 is TGTGCCAGCAGCCCCTGGCGGGGGGCTGACAATGAGCAGTTCTTC. The rearrangement joins TRBV11-3 to TRBJ2-1; 8 bases fit TRBD2. Germline V gives CDR1 SGHNT, CDR2 YENEEA. This CDR3 region has 15 residues. With V trimmed by 5 bases and J by 5 bases, 8 bases remained unmatched.

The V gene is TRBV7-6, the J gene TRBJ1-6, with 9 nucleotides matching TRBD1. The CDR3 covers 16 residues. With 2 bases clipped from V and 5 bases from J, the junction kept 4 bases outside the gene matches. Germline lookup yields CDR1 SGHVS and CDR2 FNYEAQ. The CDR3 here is CASSLSGTGNNSPLHF. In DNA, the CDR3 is TGTGCCAGCAGCTTATCAGGGACAGGGAATAATTCACCCCTCCACTTT.

CDR3 coding DNA: TGCGCCAGCAGCCAAGATTACAGTAGCTCCTACGAGCAGTACTTC. It specifies CASSQDYSSSYEQYF. This chain links TRBV4-3 with TRBJ2-7; D is unresolved. Trimming removed 0 bases at V and 0 bases at J, with 9 bases between. The CDR3 consists of 15 residues. Germline assignment: CDR1 LGHNA and CDR2 YSLEER.

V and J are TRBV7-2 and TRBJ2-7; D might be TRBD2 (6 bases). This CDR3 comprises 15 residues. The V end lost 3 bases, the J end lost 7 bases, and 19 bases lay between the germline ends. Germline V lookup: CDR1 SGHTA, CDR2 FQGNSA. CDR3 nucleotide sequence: TGTGCCAGCAGCTTGACCCGGGTCACCGGGGGAGAGCAGTACTTC. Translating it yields CASSLTRVTGGEQYF.

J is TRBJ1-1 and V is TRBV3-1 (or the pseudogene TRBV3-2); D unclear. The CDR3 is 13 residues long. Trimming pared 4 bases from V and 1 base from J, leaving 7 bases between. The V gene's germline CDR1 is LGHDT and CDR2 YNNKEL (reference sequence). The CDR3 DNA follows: TGTGCCAGCAGCCCGAGAAGGAACACTGAAGCTTTCTTT. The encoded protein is CASSPRRNTEAFF.

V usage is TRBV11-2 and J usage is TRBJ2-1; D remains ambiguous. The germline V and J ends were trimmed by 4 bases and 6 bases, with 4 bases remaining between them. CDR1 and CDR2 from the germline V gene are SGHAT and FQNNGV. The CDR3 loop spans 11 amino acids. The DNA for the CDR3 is TGTGCCAGCAGCTATCGCAATGAGCAGTTCTTC. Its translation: CASSYRNEQFF.

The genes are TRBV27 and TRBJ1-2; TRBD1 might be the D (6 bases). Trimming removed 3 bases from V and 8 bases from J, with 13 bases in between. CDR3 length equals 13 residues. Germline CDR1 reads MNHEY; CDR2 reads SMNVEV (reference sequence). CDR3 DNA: TGTGCCAGCAGTTTCCTCCAGGGGCTAGGCTACACCTTC. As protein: CASSFLQGLGYTF.

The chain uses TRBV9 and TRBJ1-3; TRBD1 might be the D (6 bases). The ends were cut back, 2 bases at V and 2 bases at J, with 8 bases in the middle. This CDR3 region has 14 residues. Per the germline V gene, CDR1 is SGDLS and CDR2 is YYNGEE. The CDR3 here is CASSVPGAGNTIYF. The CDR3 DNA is TGTGCCAGCAGCGTTCCAGGGGCTGGAAACACCATATATTTT. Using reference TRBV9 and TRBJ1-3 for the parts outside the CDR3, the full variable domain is DSGVTQTPKHLITATGQRVTLRCSPRSGDLSVYWYQQSLDQGLQFLIQYYNGEERAKGNILERFSAQQFPDLHSELNLSSLELGDSALYFCASSVPGAGNTIYFGEGSWLTVV.

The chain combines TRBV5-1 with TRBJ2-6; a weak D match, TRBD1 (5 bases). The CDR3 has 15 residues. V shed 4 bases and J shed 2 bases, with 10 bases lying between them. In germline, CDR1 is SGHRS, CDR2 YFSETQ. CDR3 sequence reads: CASSPTGPGANVLTF. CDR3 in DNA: TGCGCCAGCAGCCCCACAGGTCCTGGGGCCAACGTCCTGACTTTC.

CDR3: CASSVGGLNSGNTIYF. DNA for the CDR3: TGTGCCAGCAGTGTGGGGGGACTGAACTCTGGAAACACCATATATTTT. The V call is TRBV9, the J call TRBJ1-3, with a possible D match to TRBD1 (5 bases). CDR1 and CDR2 (germline): SGDLS, YYNGEE. The V end was cut by 5 bases, the J end by 0 bases, with 15 bases between. The length of the CDR3 is 16 residues. Drawing the rest from reference TRBV9 and TRBJ1-3, the complete variable domain is DSGVTQTPKHLITATGQRVTLRCSPRSGDLSVYWYQQSLDQGLQFLIQYYNGEERAKGNILERFSAQQFPDLHSELNLSSLELGDSALYFCASSVGGLNSGNTIYFGEGSWLTVV.

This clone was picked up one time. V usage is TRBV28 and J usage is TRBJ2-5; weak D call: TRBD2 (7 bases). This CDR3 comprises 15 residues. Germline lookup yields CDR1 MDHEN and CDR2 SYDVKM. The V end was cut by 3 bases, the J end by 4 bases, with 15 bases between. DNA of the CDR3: TGTGCCAGCAGTTTGACTAGGGGGGGGGTAGAGACCCAGTACTTC. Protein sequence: CASSLTRGGVETQYF.

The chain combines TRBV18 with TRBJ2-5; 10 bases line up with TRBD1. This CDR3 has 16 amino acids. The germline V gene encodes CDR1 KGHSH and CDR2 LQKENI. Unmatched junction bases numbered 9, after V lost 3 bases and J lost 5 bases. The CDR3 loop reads CASSPGTGAMTETQYF. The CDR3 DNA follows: TGTGCCAGCTCACCCGGGACAGGGGCAATGACGGAGACCCAGTACTTC.

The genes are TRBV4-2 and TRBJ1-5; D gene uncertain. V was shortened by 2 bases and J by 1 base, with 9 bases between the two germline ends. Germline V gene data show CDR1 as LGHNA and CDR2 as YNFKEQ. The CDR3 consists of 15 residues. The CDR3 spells CASSQPDTSNQPQHF. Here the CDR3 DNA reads TGTGCCAGCAGCCAACCCGACACAAGCAATCAGCCCCAGCATTTT.

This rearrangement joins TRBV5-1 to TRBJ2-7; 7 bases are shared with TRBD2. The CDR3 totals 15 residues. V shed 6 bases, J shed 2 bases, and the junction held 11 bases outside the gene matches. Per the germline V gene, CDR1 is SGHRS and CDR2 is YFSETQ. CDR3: CASNFGAGRAYEQYF. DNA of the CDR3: TGCGCCAGCAACTTCGGGGCAGGGAGGGCCTACGAGCAGTACTTC.

CDR3 coding DNA: TGTGCCAGCAGCCAACCCAACAAGGCGGAGGAGGAGACCCAGTACTTC. It translates to CASSQPNKAEEETQYF. This chain uses TRBV3-1 (or the pseudogene TRBV3-2) with TRBJ2-5, with D perhaps TRBD2 (5 bases). The CDR3 is 16 residues long. The germline V gene encodes CDR1 LGHDT and CDR2 YNNKEL (reference sequence). Trimming took off 2 bases at V and 5 bases at J, with 18 bases between the two ends.